These 32 T cell receptor beta chains were sequenced from one sample in a study of T cells in Graves' hyperthyroidism and ophthalmopathy. What was amplified from RNA transcripts were TCR beta CDR3 regions. HTBI primers drove first-round RT-PCR of the TCR CDR3. In TCRdb, the multiplex PCR reads were re-called with MiXCR into one record per CDR3 protein. The sample records some 700,000 distinct CDR3 sequences, 15% to 20% being singletons. The sequenced sample was blood. These receptors all come from a man aged 50 to 60 with Graves' hyperthyroidism.

A note on this clonotype: One base away lies a much larger clone, so this may be a sequencing read error. This chain's CDR3 is CASSSFNGSPNVQYF. In DNA, the CDR3 is TGTGCCAGCAGTTCCTTTAACGGGAGCCCCAACGTTCAGTACTTC. The J gene is TRBJ2-4, the V gene TRBV27; D may be TRBD2 (6 bases). The CDR3 covers 15 residues. Trimming removed 4 bases from V and 11 bases from J, with 21 bases in between. Germline loops: CDR1 MNHEY, CDR2 SMNVEV (reference sequence).

This clonotype has ten or more counts. CDR3 loop: CSASPLVAGDTQYF. DNA of the CDR3: TGCAGTGCTAGTCCGTTAGTAGCGGGAGATACGCAGTATTTT. The chain combines TRBV20-1 with TRBJ2-3, with 7 positions matching TRBD2. J was trimmed by 5 bases and V by 3 bases; bases with no gene match: 8. This CDR3 is built from 14 residues. Germline-derived CDR1 and CDR2 are DFQATT and SNEGSKA (reference sequence).

This clonotype was counted ten times or more. This rearrangement joins TRBV10-3 to TRBJ2-5, with D hard to call. This CDR3 region has 14 residues. Germline V gives CDR1 ENHRY, CDR2 SYGVKD. V was cut by 5 bases and J by 1 base, with 11 bases left in between. The CDR3 sequence: CAISQPRRQETQYF. Written as DNA, the CDR3 is TGTGCCATCAGTCAGCCCCGGCGCCAAGAGACCCAGTACTTC.

J is TRBJ1-1 and V is TRBV10-2; D may be TRBD1 (5 bases). The germline V and J ends were trimmed by 0 bases and 3 bases, with 14 bases remaining between them. The CDR3 consists of 16 residues. Germline V CDR1 and CDR2: WSHSY, SAAADI. DNA of the CDR3: TGCGCCAGCAGTGAGTCGGTATACAGGTCGGACACTGAAGCTTTCTTT. Encoded protein: CASSESVYRSDTEAFF.

The rearrangement uses TRBV18 and TRBJ2-6; D unclear. Trimming cost V 3 bases and J 0 bases, with 9 bases left between them. From germline, CDR1 is KGHSH and CDR2 LQKENI. The CDR3 length is 16 residues. The CDR3 sequence is CASSPARASGANVLTF. In nucleotides, the CDR3 is TGTGCCAGCTCACCCGCACGGGCCTCTGGGGCCAACGTCCTGACTTTC.

J is TRBJ2-7 and V is TRBV6-1, with 7 nucleotides matching TRBD2. The CDR3 runs 15 residues. Trimming took 1 base from V and 1 from J; bases not matched to a gene: 4. Germline lookup yields CDR1 MNHNS and CDR2 SASEGT. As DNA, the CDR3 is TGTGCCAGCAGTGAAGTTTCGGGACTATCCTACGAGCAGTACTTC. Protein sequence: CASSEVSGLSYEQYF.

This chain uses TRBV2 with TRBJ1-2, with 9 nucleotides matching TRBD1. The CDR3 sequence is 15 residues long. CDR1 is SNHLY, CDR2 FYNNEI, per germline. With 5 bases clipped from V and 1 base from J, the junction kept 5 bases outside the gene matches. The CDR3, as DNA: TGTGCCAGCAGTTGGACAGGGGACTATAACTATGGCTACACCTTC. Its protein is CASSWTGDYNYGYTF.

This clonotype has only a few counts. V and J are TRBV4-1 and TRBJ1-5, with 8 bases matching TRBD1. CDR3 length equals 15 residues. The trim removed 0 bases at V and 5 bases at J, leaving 3 bases unmatched. Germline values: CDR1 MGHRA, CDR2 YSYEKL. The CDR3 region has the DNA TGCGCCAGCAGCCAAGAAACCAGGGGGCATCAGCCCCAGCATTTT. It encodes CASSQETRGHQPQHF.

The chain carries TRBV12-3 or TRBV12-4 and TRBJ1-5; tentative D call: TRBD1 (5 bases). V lost 5 bases, J lost 4 bases, and 12 bases lay in between. The CDR3 consists of 14 residues. This CDR3 reads CASSHPGINQPQHF. CDR3 DNA: TGTGCCAGCAGTCACCCAGGGATAAATCAGCCCCAGCATTTT.

The chain couples TRBV20-1 to TRBJ1-1, with D possibly matching TRBD1 (5 bases). Deletions cut 5 bases from V and 7 bases from J, with 17 bases between. CDR3 length: 13 amino acids. CDR1 and CDR2 from the germline V gene are DFQATT and SNEGSKA (reference sequence). The CDR3 nucleotides are TGCAGTGCTGTTCCGGGACGGGAAATTGAAGCTTTCTTT. It translates to CSAVPGREIEAFF.

This clonotype was observed many times. This chain uses TRBV2 with TRBJ2-7, with 8 bases identical to TRBD2. Per germline, CDR1 SNHLY and CDR2 FYNNEI. V was clipped by 4 bases and J by 1 base; unmatched bases: 3. The CDR3 runs to 14 residues. The DNA for the CDR3 is TGTGCCAGCAGTGTGGAGCGGGGGTCCTACGAGCAGTACTTC. Translation: CASSVERGSYEQYF.

V and J are TRBV14 and TRBJ2-1, with 8 bases lining up with TRBD1. The CDR3 runs to 14 residues. Trimming removed 1 base from V and 8 bases from J; junction bases left unmatched: 4. CDR1 is SGHDN, CDR2 FVKESK, per germline. In DNA, the CDR3 is TGTGCCAGCAGCCAAGTGGACAGGGCCGATGAGCAGTTCTTC. This gives the protein CASSQVDRADEQFF.

This clonotype was detected many times. V usage is TRBV10-3 and J usage is TRBJ2-5; D might be TRBD1 (5 bases). Trimming pared 4 bases from V and 7 bases from J, leaving 13 bases between. Germline V gives CDR1 ENHRY, CDR2 SYGVKD. The CDR3 is made up of 13 amino acids. The CDR3 nucleotides are TGTGCCATCAGTGGGCAAGGGGAAGGGACCCAGTACTTC. This translates into CAISGQGEGTQYF.

This clonotype was counted a few times. V is TRBV13 and J is TRBJ2-2; D gene ambiguous. The length of the CDR3 is 17 residues. The germline V and J ends were trimmed by 4 bases and 4 bases, with 19 bases remaining between them. The germline gives CDR1 PRHDT, CDR2 FYEKMQ (reference sequence). In DNA form, the CDR3 reads TGTGCCAGCAGCTCTACCCGACACGATCGAGGCACCGGGGAGCTGTTTTTT. Amino acid sequence: CASSSTRHDRGTGELFF.

This clonotype was counted ten times or more. The chain links TRBV29-1 to TRBJ1-1, with D possibly TRBD1 on 5 matching bases. Deletions cut 2 bases from V and 8 bases from J, with 18 bases between. CDR3 size: 14 residues. Per germline, CDR1 SQVTM and CDR2 ANQGSEA. CDR3: CSVEMNGGWDEAFF. The CDR3 bases are TGCAGCGTTGAAATGAATGGAGGGTGGGACGAAGCTTTCTTT. Filled out from reference TRBV29-1 and TRBJ1-1, the complete variable domain reads SAVISQKPSRDICQRGTSLTIQCQVDSQVTMMFWYRQQPGQSLTLIATANQGSEATYESGFVIDKFPISRPNLTFSTLTVSNMSPEDSSIYLCSVEMNGGWDEAFFGQGTRLTVV.

The J gene is TRBJ2-3, the V gene TRBV20-1; no firm D call. Germline V gene data show CDR1 as DFQATT and CDR2 as SNEGSKA (reference sequence). Deletions cut 5 bases from V and 1 base from J, with 7 bases between. CDR3 size: 12 residues. CDR3 loop: CSAPGGTDTQYF. Written as DNA, the CDR3 is TGCAGTGCTCCTGGGGGCACAGATACGCAGTATTTT.

This clonotype showed up many times. The chain couples TRBV12-3 or TRBV12-4 to TRBJ2-1; 14 nucleotides align to TRBD2. V was pared by 7 bases and J by 0 bases, with 5 bases of the junction left unmatched. The CDR3 has 17 residues. Written as DNA, the CDR3 is TGTGCCAGCACCGGTGGGACTAGCGGGAGCTCCTACAATGAGCAGTTCTTC. It codes for CASTGGTSGSSYNEQFF.

This clonotype appeared a few times. J is TRBJ2-5 and V is TRBV24-1; a possible D gene is TRBD2 (6 bases). V lost 4 bases and J 1 base, leaving 12 bases between the germline ends. The germline gives CDR1 KGHDR, CDR2 SFDVKD. This CDR3 comprises 15 residues. CDR3 sequence reads: CATSDNAGSQETQYF. CDR3 DNA sequence: TGTGCCACCAGTGACAACGCCGGGAGCCAAGAGACCCAGTACTTC.

A remark on this clonotype: This may be a read error, as it is one base from a much larger clone. The gene calls are TRBV6-5 and TRBJ1-1; D is unclear. Germline CDR1 and CDR2: MNHEY and SVGAGI. Trimming left V 2 bases short and J 1 base short, with 5 bases between. CDR3 length: 13 amino acids. In DNA, the CDR3 is TGTGCCAGCAGTTACGGCAAGAACACTGAAGCTTTCTTT. Translated, it gives CASSYGKNTEAFF.

In this sample, this clonotype turned up many times. V gene TRBV28 combines with J gene TRBJ1-2, with D possibly being TRBD1 (6 bases). CDR1 and CDR2 (germline): MDHEN, SYDVKM. Trimming stripped 5 bases from V and 4 bases from J, with 17 bases between. The CDR3 length is 15 residues. The CDR3 nucleotides are TGTGCCAGCAGTCATCTAGGGGGTAGATCCTATGGCTACACCTTC. The encoded protein is CASSHLGGRSYGYTF.

The chain couples TRBV30 to TRBJ1-6; D uncertain. V was clipped by 2 bases and J by 4 bases, with 12 bases between them. The germline gives CDR1 GTSNPN, CDR2 SVGIG (reference sequence). The CDR3 covers 15 residues. This chain's CDR3 is CAWSQYSGYNSPLHF. In DNA, the CDR3 is TGTGCCTGGAGTCAATACTCGGGGTATAATTCACCCCTCCACTTT.

The chain employs TRBV7-9 and TRBJ2-7; D call uncertain. Germline V gene sequence: CDR1 SEHNR, CDR2 FQNEAQ (reference sequence). The V and J ends lost 3 bases and 6 bases respectively, with 15 bases between them. The CDR3 sequence is 14 residues long. The CDR3 reads CASSFPSQGPEQYF. CDR3 sequence (DNA): TGTGCCAGCAGCTTCCCCTCCCAAGGTCCCGAGCAGTACTTC.

This clonotype showed up many times. The gene calls are TRBV20-1 and TRBJ2-7; 7 bases map to TRBD1. The CDR3 sequence is 11 residues long. Germline V lookup: CDR1 DFQATT, CDR2 SNEGSKA (reference sequence). V shed 6 bases, J shed 5 bases, and the junction held 4 bases outside the gene matches. DNA for the CDR3: TGCAGTGCCTACAGGGGTCACGAGCAGTACTTC. As protein: CSAYRGHEQYF.

This clonotype was recorded many times. The chain links TRBV30 to TRBJ1-2, with D tentatively TRBD1 (5 bases). The germline CDR1 and CDR2 sequences are GTSNPN and SVGIG (reference sequence). V lost 3 bases and J 6 bases, leaving 11 bases between the germline ends. The CDR3 is 12 residues long. The CDR3: CAWREQGHGYTF. The CDR3 DNA is TGTGCCTGGAGGGAGCAGGGCCATGGCTACACCTTC.

This clonotype was detected only a few times. The genes are TRBV27 and TRBJ2-7, with a weak D call TRBD1 (6 bases). The CDR3 covers 14 residues. Trimming stripped 4 bases from V and 5 bases from J, with 15 bases between. CDR1 MNHEY and CDR2 SMNVEV come from the germline V gene (reference sequence). Here the CDR3 reads CASSYGVTGNEQYF. The CDR3 bases are TGTGCCAGCAGTTATGGCGTAACAGGGAACGAGCAGTACTTC.

The chain uses TRBV20-1 and TRBJ1-5; D gene ambiguous. The length of the CDR3 is 13 residues. The germline V gene encodes CDR1 DFQATT and CDR2 SNEGSKA (reference sequence). V lost 4 bases, J lost 2 bases, and 9 bases lay in between. CDR3 region: CSAKGGGNQPQHF. The DNA of the CDR3 is TGCAGTGCTAAAGGAGGAGGCAATCAGCCCCAGCATTTT.

This clonotype was seen many times. The rearrangement uses TRBV7-9 and TRBJ2-3; D possibly matches TRBD1 or TRBD2 (5 bases each). CDR1 SEHNR and CDR2 FQNEAQ come from the germline V gene (reference sequence). The CDR3 sequence is 13 residues long. Trimming shortened V by 3 bases and J by 6 bases, and 10 bases separated the two germline ends. Written as DNA, the CDR3 is TGTGCCAGCAGCTTCGGGGCTGGGGATACGCAGTATTTT. Amino acids: CASSFGAGDTQYF.

In regard to this clonotype: This clone may be a read error of a much larger clone one base away. The rearrangement joins TRBV7-3 to TRBJ2-5; D perhaps matches TRBD2 (5 bases). The CDR3 sequence is 15 residues long. With 4 bases removed from V and 2 bases from J, the gap between germline ends came to 14 bases. In germline, CDR1 is SGHTA, CDR2 FQGTGA. CDR3 loop: CASSSTAGKQETQYF. CDR3 sequence (DNA): TGTGCCAGCAGCTCTACCGCCGGGAAACAAGAGACCCAGTACTTC.

This CDR3 is CASSRRQRADEQFF. Here the CDR3 DNA reads TGTGCCAGCAGCCGCAGACAGCGGGCAGATGAGCAGTTCTTC. The chain joins TRBV3-1 to TRBJ2-1; D might be TRBD2 (6 bases). The CDR3 spans 14 residues. The V gene lost 4 bases and the J gene lost 8 bases, with 15 bases spanning the gap. In germline, CDR1 is LGHDT, CDR2 YNNKEL (reference sequence).

This clonotype has only a few counts. The V call is TRBV11-1, the J call TRBJ2-7, with D unresolved. This CDR3 comprises 14 residues. CDR1 and CDR2 (germline): SGHAT, FQDESV (reference sequence). V lost 7 bases and J 5 bases, leaving 18 bases between the germline ends. In DNA form, the CDR3 reads TGTGCCAGCACCTCGGACGTTGGCAGTGACGAGCAGTACTTC. It codes for CASTSDVGSDEQYF. The whole variable domain, remainder taken from reference TRBV11-1 and TRBJ2-7, is EAEVAQSPRYKITEKSQAVAFWCDPISGHATLYWYRQILGQGPELLVQFQDESVVDDSQLPKDRFSAERLKGVDSTLKIQPAELGDSAMYLCASTSDVGSDEQYFGPGTRLTVT.

In its sample, this clonotype was seen many times. The J gene is TRBJ1-1, the V gene TRBV5-6; a possible D gene is TRBD1 (5 bases). The germline V and J ends were trimmed by 2 bases and 1 base, with 21 bases remaining between them. The germline V gene encodes CDR1 SGHDT and CDR2 YYEEEE. The CDR3 runs to 18 residues. The CDR3 bases are TGTGCCAGCAGCTTTCTTGTACAGGTCGTACTCCAGAACACTGAAGCTTTCTTT. Encoded protein: CASSFLVQVVLQNTEAFF. Full variable domain (remainder filled in from reference TRBV5-6 and TRBJ1-1): DAGVTQSPTHLIKTRGQQVTLRCSPKSGHDTVSWYQQALGQGPQFIFQYYEEEERQRGNFPDRFSGHQFPNYSSELNVNALLLGDSALYLCASSFLVQVVLQNTEAFFGQGTRLTVV.

V gene TRBV5-1 combines with J gene TRBJ2-1; TRBD2 matches at 10 bases. V lost 4 bases, J lost 8 bases, and 6 bases stayed unmatched. Germline assignment: CDR1 SGHRS and CDR2 YFSETQ. The CDR3 loop spans 14 amino acids. The CDR3 spells CASSKKTSGYEQFF. CDR3 DNA: TGCGCCAGCAGCAAGAAGACTAGCGGGTATGAGCAGTTCTTC.